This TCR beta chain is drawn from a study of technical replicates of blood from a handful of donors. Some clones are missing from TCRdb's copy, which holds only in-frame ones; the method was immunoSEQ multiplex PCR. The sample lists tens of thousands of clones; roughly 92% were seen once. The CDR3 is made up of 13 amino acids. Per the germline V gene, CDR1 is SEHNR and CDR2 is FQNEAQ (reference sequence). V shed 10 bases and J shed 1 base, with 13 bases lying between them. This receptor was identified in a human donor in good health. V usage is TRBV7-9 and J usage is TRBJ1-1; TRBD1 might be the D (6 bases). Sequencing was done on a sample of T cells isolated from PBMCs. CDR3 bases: TGTGCCACTTTGGGGGGGCGGAACACTGAAGCTTTCTTT. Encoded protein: CATLGGRNTEAFF. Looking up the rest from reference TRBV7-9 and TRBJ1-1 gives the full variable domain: DTGVSQNPRHKITKRGQNVTFRCDPISEHNRLYWYRQTLGQGPEFLTYFQNEAQLEKSRLLSDRFSAERPKGSFSTLEIQRTEQGDSAMYLCATLGGRNTEAFFGQGTRLTVV.